This T cell receptor beta chain is drawn from a study of T cells in Graves' hyperthyroidism and ophthalmopathy. Authors of the study amplified TCR beta CDR3 regions from RNA transcripts. RT-PCR in the first round (using the HTBI primer set) targeted the TCR CDR3. TCRdb reprocessed the multiplex PCR reads with MiXCR, giving one entry per CDR3 protein. The sample shows more than 600,000 distinct CDR3 sequences, roughly 15% of them seen only once. J lost 5 bases, V lost 1 base, and 9 bases had no gene match. The V gene's germline CDR1 is SEHNR and CDR2 FQNEAQ (reference sequence). This CDR3 is 16 amino acids long.

The genes are TRBV7-9 and TRBJ2-5; 8 positions agree with TRBD2. This TCR was recovered from a man aged 18-30 years with Graves' hyperthyroidism. Sequenced material: blood. The CDR3 reads CASSLVVSGIMETQYF. DNA for the CDR3: TGTGCCAGCAGCTTAGTGGTTAGCGGGATCATGGAGACCCAGTACTTC.